One TCR beta chain is described in this entry. As yet, its antigen is unknown. This table comes from immunoSEQ multiplex PCR, and its TCRdb copy is limited to in-frame clones, with some not included. This sample has about 120,000 clones; 70% to 90% occur once, and the top ten carry 4% to 6%. The CDR3 contains 15 residues. The V end lost 4 bases, the J end lost 2 bases, and 15 bases lay between the germline ends. Germline-derived CDR1 and CDR2 are SGHDT and YYEEEE. This sample is drawn from a study of T cell responses to AZD1222 COVID-19 vaccine. The study's findings and limits: The study found Spike-specific TCR breadth and depth rose after two AZD1222 doses.

The sample consisted of peripheral blood, taken on day 0 of AZD1222 vaccination. The genes are TRBV5-6 and TRBJ1-2; D gene uncertain. This sequence originates from an adult in good health. The CDR3 nucleotides are TGTGCCAGCAGCCACCTTTACTCAGGAAACTATGGCTACACCTTC. Translating it yields CASSHLYSGNYGYTF.